This T cell receptor beta chain comes out of a study of identical twins. Overall study results and limits: The study based its conclusions on cross-sectional statistical analysis and did not follow the same donors. Zero-insertion results could be subject to partial confounding by invariant MAIT and iNKT cells. Twin pairs had excess sharing that was weaker in beta out-of-frame sequences.

Each cDNA held unique molecular identifiers, and template switching gave it a universal primer site. From the 5' RACE reads, TCRdb called clonotypes with MiXCR, one entry per CDR3 protein. The repertoire holds around 1.7 million distinct CDR3 sequences, around 29% seen once, with about 0.25% in the top ten. Only a few counts were recorded for this clonotype. The target antigen is unknown. Trimming stripped 2 bases from V and 1 base from J, with 13 bases between. CDR1 and CDR2 from the germline V gene are LGHNA and YNFKEQ. The CDR3 has 16 residues. The chain joins TRBV4-2 to TRBJ2-3; D is unresolved. The clonotype comes from a newborn girl in good health. The sample comprised cord blood. The CDR3 sequence is CASSQTHSAGTDTQYF. CDR3 DNA sequence: TGTGCCAGCAGCCAAACCCACTCGGCCGGCACAGATACGCAGTATTTT.